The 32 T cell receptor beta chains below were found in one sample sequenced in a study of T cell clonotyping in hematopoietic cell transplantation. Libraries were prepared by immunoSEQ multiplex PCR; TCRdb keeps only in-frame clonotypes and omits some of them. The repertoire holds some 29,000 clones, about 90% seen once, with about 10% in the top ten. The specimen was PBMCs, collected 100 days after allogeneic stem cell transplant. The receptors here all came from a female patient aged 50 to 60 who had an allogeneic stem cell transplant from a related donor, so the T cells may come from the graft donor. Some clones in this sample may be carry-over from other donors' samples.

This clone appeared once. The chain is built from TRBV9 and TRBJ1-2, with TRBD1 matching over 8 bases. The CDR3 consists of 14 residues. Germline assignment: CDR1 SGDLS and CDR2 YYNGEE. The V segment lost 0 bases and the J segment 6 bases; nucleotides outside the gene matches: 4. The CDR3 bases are TGTGCCAGCAGCGTAGCCAGGGGGCAGGATGGCTACACCTTC. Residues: CASSVARGQDGYTF.

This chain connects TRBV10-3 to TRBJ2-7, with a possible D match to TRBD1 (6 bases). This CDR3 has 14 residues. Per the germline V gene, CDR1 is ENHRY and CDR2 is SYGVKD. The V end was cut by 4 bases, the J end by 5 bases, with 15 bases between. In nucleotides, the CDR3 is TGTGCCATCAGTGTTAACAGGGTTGACGACGAGCAGTACTTC. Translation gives CAISVNRVDDEQYF.

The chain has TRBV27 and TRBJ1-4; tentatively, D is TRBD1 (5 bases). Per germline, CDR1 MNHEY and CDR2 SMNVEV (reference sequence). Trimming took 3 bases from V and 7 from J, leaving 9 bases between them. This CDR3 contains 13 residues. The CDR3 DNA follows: TGTGCCAGCAGTTTTGGGGACGGTGAAAAACTGTTTTTT. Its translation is CASSFGDGEKLFF. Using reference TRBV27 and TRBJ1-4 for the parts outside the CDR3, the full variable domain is EAQVTQNPRYLITVTGKKLTVTCSQNMNHEYMSWYRQDPGLGLRQIYYSMNVEVTDKGDVPEGYKVSRKEKRNFPLILESPSPNQTSLYFCASSFGDGEKLFFGSGTQLSVL.

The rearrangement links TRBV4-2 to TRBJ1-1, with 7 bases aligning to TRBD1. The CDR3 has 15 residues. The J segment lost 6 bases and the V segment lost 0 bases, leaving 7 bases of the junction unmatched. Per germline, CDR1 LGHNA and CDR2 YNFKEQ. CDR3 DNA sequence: TGTGCCAGCAGCCAAGATACCGCCAGGGGGTCTGAAGCTTTCTTT. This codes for CASSQDTARGSEAFF.

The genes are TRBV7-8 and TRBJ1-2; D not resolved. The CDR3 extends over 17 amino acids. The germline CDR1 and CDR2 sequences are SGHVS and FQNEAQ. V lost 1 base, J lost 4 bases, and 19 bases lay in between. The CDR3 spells CASSLGGWKVLLYGYTF. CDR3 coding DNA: TGTGCCAGCAGCTTAGGGGGATGGAAGGTACTCCTCTATGGCTACACCTTC.

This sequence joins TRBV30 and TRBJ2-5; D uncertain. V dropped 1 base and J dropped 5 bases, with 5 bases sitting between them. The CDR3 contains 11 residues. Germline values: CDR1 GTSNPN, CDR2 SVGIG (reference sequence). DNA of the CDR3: TGTGCCTGGAGTGGGGCGGAGACCCAGTACTTC. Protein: CAWSGAETQYF.

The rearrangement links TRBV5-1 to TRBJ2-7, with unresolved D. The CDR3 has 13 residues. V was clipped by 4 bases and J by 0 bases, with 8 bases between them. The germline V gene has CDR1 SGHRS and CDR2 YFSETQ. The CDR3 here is CASSPDGSYEQYF. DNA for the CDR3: TGCGCCAGCAGCCCCGACGGCTCCTACGAGCAGTACTTC.

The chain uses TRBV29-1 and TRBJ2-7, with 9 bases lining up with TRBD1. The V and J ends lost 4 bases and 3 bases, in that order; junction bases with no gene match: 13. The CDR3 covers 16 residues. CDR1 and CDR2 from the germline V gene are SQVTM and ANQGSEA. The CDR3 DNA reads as TGCAGCGTTGTGGGGGTAGGGGACAGGGTCTACTACGAGCAGTACTTC. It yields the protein CSVVGVGDRVYYEQYF.

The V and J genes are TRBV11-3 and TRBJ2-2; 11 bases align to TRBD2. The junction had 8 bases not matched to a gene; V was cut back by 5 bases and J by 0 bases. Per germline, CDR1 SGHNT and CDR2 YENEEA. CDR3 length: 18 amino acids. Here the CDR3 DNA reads TGTGCCAGCAGCACCCGGGGACTAGCGGAGACGAACACCGGGGAGCTGTTTTTT. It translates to CASSTRGLAETNTGELFF.

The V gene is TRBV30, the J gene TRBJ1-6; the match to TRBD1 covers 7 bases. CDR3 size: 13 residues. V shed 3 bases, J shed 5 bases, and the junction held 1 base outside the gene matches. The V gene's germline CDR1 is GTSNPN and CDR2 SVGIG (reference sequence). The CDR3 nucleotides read TGTGCCTGGAGGGGACAGAATAATTCACCCCTCCACTTT. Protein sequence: CAWRGQNNSPLHF.

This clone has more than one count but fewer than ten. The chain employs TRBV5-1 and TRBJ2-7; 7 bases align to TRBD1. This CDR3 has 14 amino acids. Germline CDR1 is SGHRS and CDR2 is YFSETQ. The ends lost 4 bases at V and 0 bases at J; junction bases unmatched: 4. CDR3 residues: CASSPRQGSYEQYF. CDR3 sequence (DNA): TGCGCCAGCAGCCCACGACAGGGCTCCTACGAGCAGTACTTC.

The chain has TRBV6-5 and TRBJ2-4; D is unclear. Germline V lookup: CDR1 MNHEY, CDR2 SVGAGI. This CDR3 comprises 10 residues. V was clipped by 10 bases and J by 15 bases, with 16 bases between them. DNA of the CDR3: TGTGCCAACTCAGAGCAGTGGCCGTACTTC. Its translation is CANSEQWPYF.

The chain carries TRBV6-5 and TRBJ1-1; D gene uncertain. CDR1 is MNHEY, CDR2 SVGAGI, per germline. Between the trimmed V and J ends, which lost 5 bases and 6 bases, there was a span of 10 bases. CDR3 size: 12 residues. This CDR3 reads CASSPTPPEAFF. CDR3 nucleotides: TGTGCCAGCAGTCCCACGCCTCCTGAAGCTTTCTTT.

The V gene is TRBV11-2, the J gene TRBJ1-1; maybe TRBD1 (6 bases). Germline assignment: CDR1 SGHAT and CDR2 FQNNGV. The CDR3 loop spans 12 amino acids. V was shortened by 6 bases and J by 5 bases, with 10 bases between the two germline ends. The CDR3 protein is CASSLQGTEAFF. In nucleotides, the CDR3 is TGTGCCAGCAGTTTACAGGGTACTGAAGCTTTCTTT. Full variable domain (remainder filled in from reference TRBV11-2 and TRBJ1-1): EAGVAQSPRYKIIEKRQSVAFWCNPISGHATLYWYQQILGQGPKLLIQFQNNGVVDDSQLPKDRFSAERLKGVDSTLKIQPAKLEDSAVYLCASSLQGTEAFFGQGTRLTVV.

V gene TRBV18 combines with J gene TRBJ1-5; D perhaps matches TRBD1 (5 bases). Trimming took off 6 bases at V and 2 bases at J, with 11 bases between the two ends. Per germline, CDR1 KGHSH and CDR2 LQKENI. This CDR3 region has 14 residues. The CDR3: CASSDRDRNQPQHF. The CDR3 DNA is TGTGCCAGCTCGGACCGGGACCGCAATCAGCCCCAGCATTTT.

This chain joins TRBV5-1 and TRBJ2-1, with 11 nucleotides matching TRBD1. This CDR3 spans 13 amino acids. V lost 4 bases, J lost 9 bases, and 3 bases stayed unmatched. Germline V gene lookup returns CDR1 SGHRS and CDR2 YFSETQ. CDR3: CASSQGTGGEQFF. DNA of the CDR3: TGCGCCAGCAGCCAGGGGACAGGGGGTGAGCAGTTCTTC.

CDR3: CASSLLTSDYNEQFF. The DNA for the CDR3 is TGTGCCAGCTCACTACTAACTAGCGACTACAATGAGCAGTTCTTC. The chain uses TRBV18 and TRBJ2-1; TRBD2 matches at 7 bases. CDR1 KGHSH and CDR2 LQKENI come from the germline V gene. The CDR3 extends over 15 amino acids. V lost 4 bases to trimming and J lost 3 bases; unmatched junction nucleotides: 6.

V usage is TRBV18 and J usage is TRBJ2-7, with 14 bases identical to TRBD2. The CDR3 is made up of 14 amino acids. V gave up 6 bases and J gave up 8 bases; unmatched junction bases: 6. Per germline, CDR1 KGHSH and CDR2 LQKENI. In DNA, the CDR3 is TGTGCCAGCTCGTGGGGACTAGCGGGAGACAAGCAGTACTTC. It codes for CASSWGLAGDKQYF.

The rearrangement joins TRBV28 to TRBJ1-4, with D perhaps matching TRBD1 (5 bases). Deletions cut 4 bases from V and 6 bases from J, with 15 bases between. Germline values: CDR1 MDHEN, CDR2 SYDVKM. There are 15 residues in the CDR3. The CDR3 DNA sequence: TGTGCCAGCAGTTGGAGTGGGGGTGGGGATGAAAAACTGTTTTTT. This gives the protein CASSWSGGGDEKLFF.

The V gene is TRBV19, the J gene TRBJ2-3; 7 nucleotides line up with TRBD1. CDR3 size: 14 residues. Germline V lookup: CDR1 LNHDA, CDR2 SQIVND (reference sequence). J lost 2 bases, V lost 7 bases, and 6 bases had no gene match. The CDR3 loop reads CASTDRATTDTQYF. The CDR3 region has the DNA TGTGCCAGTACAGACAGGGCCACCACAGATACGCAGTATTTT.

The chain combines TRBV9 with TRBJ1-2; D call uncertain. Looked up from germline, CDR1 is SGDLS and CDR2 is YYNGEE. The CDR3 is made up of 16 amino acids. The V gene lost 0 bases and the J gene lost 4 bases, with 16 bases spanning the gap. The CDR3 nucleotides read TGTGCCAGCAGCGTAGCGGCGGGGTCTTCCTTCTATGGCTACACCTTC. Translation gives CASSVAAGSSFYGYTF. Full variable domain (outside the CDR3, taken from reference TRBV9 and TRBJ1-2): DSGVTQTPKHLITATGQRVTLRCSPRSGDLSVYWYQQSLDQGLQFLIQYYNGEERAKGNILERFSAQQFPDLHSELNLSSLELGDSALYFCASSVAAGSSFYGYTFGSGTRLTVV.

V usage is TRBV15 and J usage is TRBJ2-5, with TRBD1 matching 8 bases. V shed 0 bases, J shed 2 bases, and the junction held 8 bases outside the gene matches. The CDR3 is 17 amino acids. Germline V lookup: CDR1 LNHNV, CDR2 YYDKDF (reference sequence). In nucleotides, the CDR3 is TGTGCCACCAGCAGAGATTGGGGGACAGGCCTTCAAGAGACCCAGTACTTC. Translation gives CATSRDWGTGLQETQYF.

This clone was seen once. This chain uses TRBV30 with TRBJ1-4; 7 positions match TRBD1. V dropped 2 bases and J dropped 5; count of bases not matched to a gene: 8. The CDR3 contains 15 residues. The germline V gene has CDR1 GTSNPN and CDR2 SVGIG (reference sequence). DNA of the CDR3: TGTGCCTGGAGTAAACACCAGGGGGGGAATGAAAAACTGTTTTTT. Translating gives CAWSKHQGGNEKLFF.

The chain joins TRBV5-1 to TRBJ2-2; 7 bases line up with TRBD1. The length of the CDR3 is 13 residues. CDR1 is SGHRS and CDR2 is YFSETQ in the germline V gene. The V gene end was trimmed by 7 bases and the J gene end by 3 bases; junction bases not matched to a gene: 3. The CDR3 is CASGTGDTGELFF. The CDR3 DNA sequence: TGCGCCAGCGGAACAGGGGACACCGGGGAGCTGTTTTTT.

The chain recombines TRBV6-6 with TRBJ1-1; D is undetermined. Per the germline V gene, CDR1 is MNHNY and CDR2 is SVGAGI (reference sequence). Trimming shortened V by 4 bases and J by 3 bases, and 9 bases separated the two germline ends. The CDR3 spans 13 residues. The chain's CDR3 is CASSLNPDTEAFF. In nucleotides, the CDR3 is TGTGCCAGCAGTTTGAATCCGGACACTGAAGCTTTCTTT.

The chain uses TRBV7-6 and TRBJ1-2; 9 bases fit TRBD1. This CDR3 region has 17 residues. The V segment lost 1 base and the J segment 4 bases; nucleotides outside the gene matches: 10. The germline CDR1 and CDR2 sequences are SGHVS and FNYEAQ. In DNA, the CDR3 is TGTGCCAGCAGCTTAGGCCAGGGACAGGGAGCTTCCTATGGCTACACCTTC. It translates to CASSLGQGQGASYGYTF.

The CDR3 region has the DNA TGTGCCAGCAGCTTAGCTATCGTTAACACTGAAGCTTTCTTT. Its translation is CASSLAIVNTEAFF. The chain links TRBV7-9 to TRBJ1-1; D remains ambiguous. This CDR3 has 14 residues. Trimming stripped 0 bases from V and 2 bases from J, with 7 bases between. Looked up from germline, CDR1 is SEHNR and CDR2 is FQNEAQ (reference sequence).

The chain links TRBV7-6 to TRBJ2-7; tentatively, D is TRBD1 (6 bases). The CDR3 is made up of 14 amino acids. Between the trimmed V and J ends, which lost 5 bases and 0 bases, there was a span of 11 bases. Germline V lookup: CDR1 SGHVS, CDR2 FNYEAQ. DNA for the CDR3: TGTGCCAGCAGCACTAGGACAGACTCCTACGAGCAGTACTTC. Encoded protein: CASSTRTDSYEQYF.

Written as DNA, the CDR3 is TGTGCCAGCAGCGTTGACAGGGGCGGTCATGGCTACACCTTC. It is translated as CASSVDRGGHGYTF. The rearrangement uses TRBV9 and TRBJ1-2; TRBD1 agrees at 8 bases. Germline V gene sequence: CDR1 SGDLS, CDR2 YYNGEE. This CDR3 is 14 amino acids long. The trim removed 2 bases at V and 6 bases at J, leaving 6 bases unmatched.

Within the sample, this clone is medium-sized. The CDR3 DNA follows: TGTGCCAGTAGTTTTGGGGGGAAGGAGCAGTTCTTC. Its protein is CASSFGGKEQFF. V usage is TRBV19 and J usage is TRBJ2-1, with D maybe TRBD2 (6 bases). Germline V gene data show CDR1 as LNHDA and CDR2 as SQIVND (reference sequence). CDR3 size: 12 residues. V gave up 5 bases and J gave up 10 bases, with 12 bases separating them.

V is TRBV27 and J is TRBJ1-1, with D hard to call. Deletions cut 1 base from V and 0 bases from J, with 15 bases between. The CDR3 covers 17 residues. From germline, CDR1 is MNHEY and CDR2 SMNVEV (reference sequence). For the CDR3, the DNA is TGTGCCAGCAGTTTATACGGCCCGGGTACCATGAACACTGAAGCTTTCTTT. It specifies CASSLYGPGTMNTEAFF.

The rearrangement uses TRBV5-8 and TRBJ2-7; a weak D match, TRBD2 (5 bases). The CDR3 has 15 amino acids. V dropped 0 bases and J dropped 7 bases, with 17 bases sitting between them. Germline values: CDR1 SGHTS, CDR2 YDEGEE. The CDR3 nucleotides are TGTGCCAGCAGCTTGGGAGTCTATGGACCGGGGGAGCAGTACTTC. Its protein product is CASSLGVYGPGEQYF.